This T cell receptor beta chain stems from a study of T cell repertoires in cytomegalovirus infection. Across the study: Public signatures in TCR beta pointed to CMV infection and matching HLA type.

CDR3 length equals 14 residues. J gave up 5 bases and V 5 bases, and 4 bases lay outside the gene matches. Study-wide results and caveats: Clonotypes of TCR beta that were HLA-C-restricted and CMV-specific dominated the ex vivo response. Pooled public TCR beta family frequency picked out CMV carriers with the relevant HLA.

TCRdb used MiXCR to reprocess the reads, holding one entry per CDR3 protein. The sample carries a few hundred thousand distinct CDR3 sequences, more than 25% recorded once. Worth noting for this clonotype: Its antigen is as yet unknown.

This receptor was taken from a human donor in good health (CMV status not recorded). Some clones in this sample may be carry-over from other donors' samples. The rearrangement joins TRBV12-3 or TRBV12-4 to TRBJ2-3; 10 bases fit TRBD2. Sequencing used PBMCs. CDR3 nucleotide sequence: TGTGCCAGCAGTGGAGCGGGAGGGGTAGATACGCAGTATTTT. Protein sequence: CASSGAGGVDTQYF.